The source of this TCR beta chain is a study of control samples from healthy donors and cancer patients (dated by TCRdb to about 2020). Library preparation employed the immunoSEQ multiplex PCR assay. Not all clones reach the TCRdb copy of this immuneACCESS table, which keeps in-frame sequences only. Checked studies attribute under half of the gap to unresolved V genes and leave the rest unexplained. The sample table lists about 190,000 clones, about 89% of them with a count of one. The top ten constitute over 1.5% of the sample. Comment on this clone: Its antigen is still unknown. No base quality information exists; no much larger clone differs at one position.

Via the germline V gene, CDR1 is SGHDN and CDR2 FVKESK. Trimming at the junction amounts to 2 bases on V and 1 base on J, and the germline ends lie 5 bases apart. From cysteine to phenylalanine, the CDR3 is 13 amino acids long. Of the read, only the CDR3 DNA is kept; its 39 bases are in frame from base 1. The TCR comes from a man aged 25 to 45 in good health. Sequencing input: blood. The sequence is built from TRBV14 and TRBJ1-1, with the D gene too uncertain to name. The CDR3 reads as follows: CASSQLQNTEAFF. In nucleotides, the sequence is TGTGCCAGCAGCCAACTTCAGAACACTGAAGCTTTCTTT.